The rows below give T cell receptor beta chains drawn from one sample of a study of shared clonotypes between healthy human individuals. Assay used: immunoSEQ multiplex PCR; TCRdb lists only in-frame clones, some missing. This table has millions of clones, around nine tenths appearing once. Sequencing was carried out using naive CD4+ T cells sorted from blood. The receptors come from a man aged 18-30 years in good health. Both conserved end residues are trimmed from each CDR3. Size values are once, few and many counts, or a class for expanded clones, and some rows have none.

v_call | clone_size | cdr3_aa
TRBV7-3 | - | ASSLGEGRGAF
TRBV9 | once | ASSVGGFREQY
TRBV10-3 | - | AILGTGSEAF
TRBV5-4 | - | ASKTGTSGTGELF
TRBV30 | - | AWSLEGSNSPLH
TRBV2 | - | ASSDSPGTQY
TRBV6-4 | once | ASSGRDRRRIYSNQPQH
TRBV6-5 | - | ASSYDTINTGELF
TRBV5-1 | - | ASSLGGQGAEQY
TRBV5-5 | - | ASSQYRQGAVTDTQY
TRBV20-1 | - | SARLGNTIY
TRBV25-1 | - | ASQERMVAEQF
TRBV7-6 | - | ASSLVDLQNTGELF
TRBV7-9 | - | ASSLEGRYSPLH
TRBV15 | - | ATSRDSSEPSTDTQY
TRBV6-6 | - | ASSYSIWQTQY
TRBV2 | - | ASSEDRATDTQY
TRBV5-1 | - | ASSFEAGGEQF
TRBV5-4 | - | ASSRALAGGPVTQY
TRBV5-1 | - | ASSLEGGTSTDTQY
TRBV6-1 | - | ASSTQGLSNQPQH
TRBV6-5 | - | ASSLEGGGTQY
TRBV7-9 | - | ASRFTGGRGGELF
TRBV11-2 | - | ASSYGGTYNEKLF
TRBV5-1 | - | ASSSGTITDTQY
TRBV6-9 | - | ASSYSKTSGRWNEQF
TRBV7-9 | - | ASSLKGARGNTIY
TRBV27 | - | ASSLMDRAVDEQY
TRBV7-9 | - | ASSLAGGNTIY
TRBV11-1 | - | ASANAGSRQETQY
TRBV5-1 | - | ASSLTGDNYGYT
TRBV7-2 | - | ASERGESYNEQF
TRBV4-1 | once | ASSQTGTLSYEQY
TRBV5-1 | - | ASSLHGENYEQY
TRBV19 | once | ASSISGVSNQPQH
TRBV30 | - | AWSSPSRYGEQY
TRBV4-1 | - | ASSQESGGLQGSQY
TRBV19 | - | ASSAQRLNQPQH
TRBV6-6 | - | ASSYTRTGNGYEQY
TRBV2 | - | ASSDRPLGNTIY
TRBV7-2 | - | ASSFGTLGQGAEKLF
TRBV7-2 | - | ASSVQGGYEQY
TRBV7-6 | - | ASSLGGTSTDTQY
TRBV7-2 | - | ASSLVFGGGATDTQY
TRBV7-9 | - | ASSYDRGSQPQH
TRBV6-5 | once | ASTRRASGGYEQY
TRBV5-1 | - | ASSFGLRGPTGELF
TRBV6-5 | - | ASSSPSNLYNEQF
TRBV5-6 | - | ASSAGLTGELF
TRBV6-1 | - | ASSEARLVETQY
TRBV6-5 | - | ASSYGTSGGYEQY
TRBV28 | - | ASSDWTGLGEGTQY